This T cell receptor beta chain was recovered during a study of T cells in Graves' hyperthyroidism and ophthalmopathy. Study-level background: Peripheral blood draws took place at initial diagnosis, ahead of any treatment. Study results and limitations: Model-based prediction identified ophthalmopathy a median 6.5 months prior to its onset.

J was trimmed by 4 bases and V by 5 bases; bases with no gene match: 2. The CDR3 is made up of 12 amino acids. The V gene's germline CDR1 is GTSNPN and CDR2 SVGIG (reference sequence). Those with hyperthyroidism were 18 to 65 years old, newly diagnosed, and ill for under 2 months. Diagnosis relied on clinical symptoms, serum thyroxine and TRAb, thyroid ultrasound and orbital computed tomography. This clonotype came up many times. Its antigen is not identified. RNA transcripts provided the source from which TCR beta CDR3 regions were amplified. Primed by the HTBI set, a first-round RT-PCR was run on the TCR CDR3. In TCRdb, the multiplex PCR reads were re-called with MiXCR into one record per CDR3 protein. The table includes approximately 640,000 distinct CDR3 sequences, 17% detected once.

This clonotype originated in a man aged 50 or older with Graves' hyperthyroidism. Sequencing input: blood. The gene calls are TRBV30 and TRBJ1-3, with 7 bases fitting TRBD1. The CDR3 sequence: CAWRDSGNTIYF. The DNA of the CDR3 is TGTGCCTGGCGGGACAGCGGAAACACCATATATTTT.